One and the same sample provided the 7 T cell receptor beta chains below, sequenced in a study of blood T cell repertoires in COVID-19. Assay used: immunoSEQ multiplex PCR; TCRdb lists only in-frame clones, some missing. This sample has 260,000 or so clones, with approximately 88% found just once. Material: peripheral blood. These receptors were obtained from a man between 18 and 35 years old with active or convalescent COVID-19.

The chain joins TRBV6-6 to TRBJ2-7; the match to TRBD1 covers 7 bases. Germline values: CDR1 MNHNY, CDR2 SVGAGI (reference sequence). With 10 bases clipped from V and 4 bases from J, the junction kept 7 bases outside the gene matches. The CDR3 is made up of 12 amino acids. CDR3 sequence: CATRQGRYEQYF. Written as DNA, the CDR3 is TGTGCCACCCGACAGGGAAGGTACGAGCAGTACTTC.

The chain combines TRBV5-1 with TRBJ1-5, with D perhaps TRBD1 (5 bases). The CDR3 totals 15 residues. Germline CDR1 is SGHRS and CDR2 is YFSETQ. The V gene lost 4 bases and the J gene lost 0 bases, with 11 bases spanning the gap. CDR3 protein: CASSRAGFSNQPQHF. DNA for the CDR3: TGCGCCAGCAGCAGAGCAGGGTTTAGCAATCAGCCCCAGCATTTT.

This clone has only one observation. V gene TRBV2 combines with J gene TRBJ1-1, with a weak D call TRBD1 (6 bases). Germline V gene sequence: CDR1 SNHLY, CDR2 FYNNEI. The V and J ends lost 7 bases and 4 bases respectively, with 7 bases between them. The CDR3 has 11 amino acids. The CDR3 DNA reads as TGTGCCAGCATACAGGGCACTGAAGCTTTCTTT. Residues: CASIQGTEAFF.

This sequence joins TRBV27 and TRBJ1-4; no clear D gene. CDR1 MNHEY and CDR2 SMNVEV come from the germline V gene (reference sequence). The CDR3 consists of 13 residues. V lost 6 bases and J 8 bases, leaving 13 bases between the germline ends. The CDR3 DNA is TGTGCCAGCAGACGAGGGCTTTTAGAAAAACTGTTTTTT. It is translated as CASRRGLLEKLFF.

The rearrangement links TRBV19 to TRBJ2-7, with 8 nucleotides matching TRBD2. The length of the CDR3 is 15 residues. The ends lost 5 bases at V and 2 bases at J; junction bases unmatched: 8. Looked up from germline, CDR1 is LNHDA and CDR2 is SQIVND (reference sequence). CDR3 loop: CASSFFAGGPYEQYF. CDR3 coding DNA: TGTGCCAGTAGTTTTTTCGCGGGGGGCCCCTACGAGCAGTACTTC.

The chain carries TRBV27 and TRBJ2-7; D is unclear. V shed 2 bases and J shed 3 bases, with 11 bases lying between them. In germline, CDR1 is MNHEY, CDR2 SMNVEV (reference sequence). CDR3 length: 14 residues. The CDR3: CASSLGPRHYEQYF. For the CDR3, the DNA is TGTGCCAGCAGTTTAGGTCCCCGACACTACGAGCAGTACTTC.

The chain joins TRBV14 to TRBJ2-1, with D possibly TRBD1 on 6 matching bases. CDR1 SGHDN and CDR2 FVKESK come from the germline V gene. The CDR3 spans 17 residues. V was cut by 0 bases and J by 8 bases, with 20 bases left in between. CDR3 sequence (DNA): TGTGCCAGCAGCCAAGATCGGGCCGACAGGTACATTGATGAGCAGTTCTTC. It specifies CASSQDRADRYIDEQFF.